This TCR beta chain was identified during a study of blood T cell repertoires in COVID-19 (dated by TCRdb to the early 2020s). About the study as a whole: Samples from collaborators originated in the United States, Italy and Spain and spanned both the acute and convalescent phases of COVID-19. Sample metadata almost always included a de-identified subject ID, COVID-19 status, age in years and sex. Deeply sampled blood TCRbeta repertoires from subjects exposed to, actively infected with, or recovered from COVID-19 were included in the dataset. Samples came from the ongoing ImmuneRACE study (first 160 participants) plus 1,254 subjects from 6 global collaborators. HLA class I and class II types, where available, came from metadata supplied by the sample provider rather than from assay-based typing. The repertoires were released in a freely available public database intended as a resource for research on the immune response to SARS-CoV-2. The prospective study material was composed of cDNA or gDNA derived from T cells, B-cell-depleted T cells, or PBMCs. Beyond this particular receptor, the publication reports: The quantity of clinical and demographic metadata differed by source and by participant and was supplied without curation.

The sample holds a few counts of this clone. Its antigen target is currently unknown. No much larger clone exists at a distance of one base, and base qualities are not known. TCRbeta CDR3 regions were amplified from genomic DNA by means of the immunoSEQ Assay, a bias-controlled multiplex PCR. The paper's data handling went like this. The number of nucleated cells in each sample was estimated from the amplification of reference gene primers within the assay. Sequence reads were collapsed and filtered to measure the absolute abundance of every unique TCRbeta CDR3 rearrangement. For each sample, productive Simpson clonality was calculated as the square root of Simpson's diversity index over productive rearrangements. The clones in this table, taken by TCRdb from immuneACCESS, are in-frame only. Not every clone is retained; where verified, under half of the shortfall comes from an unresolved V gene, and the cause of the rest is unknown. From that table come the V and J calls and clone size; the DNA was used to work out D and trimming. The sample yields more than 250,000 clones; 80% to 90% were counted once. Under 8% of the sample rests with the top ten.

A second Seattle source provided samples from volunteer blood donors who had recovered from COVID-19. Whole blood was collected in K2EDTA tubes by collaborating institutions according to the institutions' own protocols. Collaborator samples were shipped for TCRbeta analysis as frozen whole blood, isolated PBMCs, or DNA extracted from either sample type. The CDR3 runs 13 amino acids, cysteine and phenylalanine included. This entry keeps only the CDR3 DNA: 39 bases, framed from base 1. The trim is 6 bases for V and 7 bases for J, with a gap of 15 bases between the germline ends. The germline V gene (reference sequence) yields MNHNY for CDR1 and SVGAGI for CDR2.

The rearrangement joined TRBV6-6 to TRBJ1-1; the D gene lacks a confident call. The specimen sequenced was peripheral blood. The receptor comes from a man aged 18 to 35 who had recovered from COVID-19. The DNA sequence is TGTGCCAGCAGCTTCGGACTACCACTTGAAGCTTTCTTT. It codes for CASSFGLPLEAFF.